This TCR beta chain was sequenced for a study of shared clonotypes between healthy human individuals. Points from the study as a whole: Donor scarcity curtailed the genetic and exposure-history diversity represented herein.

The CDR3 totals 13 residues. CDR1 and CDR2 from the germline V gene are MDHEN and SYDVKM. Trimming shortened V by 5 bases and J by 4 bases, and 11 bases separated the two germline ends. As regards this clone: Its target is not known. The same CDR3 also results from other DNA sequences found in this sample.

TCRdb's table, derived via immunoSEQ multiplex PCR, lists solely in-frame clones and lacks some. The table has some 2,500,000 clones, around 93% seen once. Sequencing was done on a sample of naive CD4+ T cells from PBMCs. This sample's subset: CD45RA+ positively selected. This clonotype was sampled from a man aged 18 to 29 in good health. Some clones in this sample may be carry-over from other donors' samples. V and J are TRBV28 and TRBJ2-5, with D possibly matching TRBD2 (6 bases). In DNA, the CDR3 is TGTGCCAGCAGTCTCGGAGGGCTAGAGACCCAGTACTTC. Translation gives CASSLGGLETQYF.